The entry that follows covers one TCR beta chain sequence. Its antigen remains unknown. The source of the sample is a study of glioma-infiltrating T cells after dendritic cell vaccination. Study-level information: The vaccine used monocyte-derived dendritic cells pulsed overnight with autologous tumor lysate. General study results and limits: Patients with more pretreatment TILs had longer time to progression and survival.

The CDR3 covers 15 residues. Germline assignment: CDR1 LNHDA and CDR2 SQIVND (reference sequence). V lost 6 bases, J lost 2 bases, and 6 bases stayed unmatched. Generated by immunoSEQ multiplex PCR, the TCRdb table keeps only in-frame clones and is missing some. The sample has more than 95,000 clones; about 85% are singletons. Time point in this sample: after dendritic cell vaccination, including at tumor progression/relapse. Sequencing used blood, obtained after dendritic cell vaccination. This chain connects TRBV19 to TRBJ1-5, with TRBD1 matching over 8 bases. The sequence was obtained from a human donor with glioblastoma. The CDR3: CASRTGDFGNQPQHF. The CDR3 nucleotides are TGTGCCAGTAGGACAGGGGACTTCGGCAATCAGCCCCAGCATTTT.